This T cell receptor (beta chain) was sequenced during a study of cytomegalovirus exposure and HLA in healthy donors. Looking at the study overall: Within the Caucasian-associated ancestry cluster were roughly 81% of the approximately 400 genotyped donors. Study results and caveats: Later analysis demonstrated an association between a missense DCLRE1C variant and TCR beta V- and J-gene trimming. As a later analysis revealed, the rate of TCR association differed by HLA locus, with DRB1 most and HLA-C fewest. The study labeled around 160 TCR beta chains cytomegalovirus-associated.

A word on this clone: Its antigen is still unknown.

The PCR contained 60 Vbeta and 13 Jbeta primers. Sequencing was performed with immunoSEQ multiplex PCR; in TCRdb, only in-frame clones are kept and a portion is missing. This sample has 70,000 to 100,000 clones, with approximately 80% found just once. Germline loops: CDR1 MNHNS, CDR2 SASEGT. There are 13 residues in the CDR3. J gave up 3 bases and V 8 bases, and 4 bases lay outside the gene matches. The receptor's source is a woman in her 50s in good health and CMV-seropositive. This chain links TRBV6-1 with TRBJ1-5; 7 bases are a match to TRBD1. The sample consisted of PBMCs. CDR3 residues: CASSGQDNQPQHF. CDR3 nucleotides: TGTGCCAGCTCAGGACAGGACAATCAGCCCCAGCATTTT.